The TCR beta chain described here comes from a study of beta chain features in type 1 diabetes. General study results and limits: Among patients, naive, central memory and Treg TCRB repertoires appeared more similar than among healthy donors. In patients and controls equally, PCR might favor templates that are shorter.

In its sample, this clone was seen a few times. Its antigen is currently unknown. Other DNA sequences from this sample encode an identical CDR3 as well. Reverse transcribing all isolated RNA meant expressed TCRB transcripts were sequenced. Method: immunoSEQ multiplex PCR; TCRdb's copy keeps in-frame clones and lacks some. Among around 310,000 clones, 9.5% to 12% were seen once, and the ten largest hold 0.015%. The V segment lost 6 bases and the J segment 7 bases; nucleotides outside the gene matches: 5. Germline CDR1 MNHEY, CDR2 SVGAGI. CDR3 length: 14 amino acids. CD4+ naive, central memory, regulatory and stem cell-like memory cells were sorted via CD45RO/CCR7/CD25/CD127/CD95/CD27.

The TCR was taken from a woman between 25 and 40 years old in good health. Sequenced: naive CD4+ T cells from blood. The chain joins TRBV6-5 to TRBJ2-1; 11 bases fit TRBD2. CDR3 sequence (DNA): TGTGCCAGCAGGGGCACTAGCGGGAGTAATGAGCAGTTCTTC. Its protein product is CASRGTSGSNEQFF.